The 15 T cell receptor beta chains presented below share a single source sample, sequenced in a study of beta chain features in type 1 diabetes. Study-wide findings and caveats: There was a moderate but significant shortening of TCRB CDR3s in all four CD4+ subsets of Type 1 diabetes patients.

Their antigen targets remain unknown. Isolated RNA was reverse transcribed in full, so expressed TCRB transcripts were sequenced. Assay: immunoSEQ multiplex PCR; the TCRdb copy retains only in-frame clones and omits some. There are hundreds of thousands of clones in the sample; over 13% occur only once, and 0.03% to 0.045% lies in the top ten. The sample comprised naive CD4+ T cells from blood. These receptors were taken from a man aged 18 to 29 with type 1 diabetes.

V is TRBV4-3 and J is TRBJ1-6, with no clear D. Per germline, CDR1 LGHNA and CDR2 YSLEER. Trimming removed 0 bases at V and 6 bases at J, with 9 bases between. The CDR3 has 15 amino acids. CDR3 DNA: TGCGCCAGCAGCCAAGAAGGGTATAGTAATTCACCCCTCCACTTT. Translated, it gives CASSQEGYSNSPLHF.

Regarding this clone: This sample includes further DNA sequences coding for the same CDR3. This chain links TRBV27 with TRBJ1-2; 9 nucleotides align to TRBD1. The ends lost 4 bases at V and 1 base at J; junction bases unmatched: 1. The CDR3 has 14 residues. In germline, CDR1 is MNHEY, CDR2 SMNVEV (reference sequence). CDR3 in DNA: TGTGCCAGCAGTTCGGGACAGGGTAACTATGGCTACACCTTC. Amino acids: CASSSGQGNYGYTF.

About this clone: Other DNA sequences within the sample encode an identical CDR3. The J gene is TRBJ2-5, the V gene TRBV18; no clear D gene. Germline V gives CDR1 KGHSH, CDR2 LQKENI. The V and J ends lost 3 bases and 3 bases respectively, with 2 bases between them. CDR3 length: 11 amino acids. The CDR3 sequence: CASSPKETQYF. Here the CDR3 DNA reads TGTGCCAGCTCACCTAAAGAGACCCAGTACTTC.

This clone was observed a few times. CDR3 coding DNA: TGTGCCAGCAGCCCCGGAGGTTGGGACGGGGAGCTGTTTTTT. It is translated as CASSPGGWDGELFF. The V gene is TRBV6-5, the J gene TRBJ2-2, with a tentative D call TRBD2 (5 bases). Germline V CDR1 and CDR2: MNHEY, SVGAGI. This CDR3 is built from 14 residues. V lost 6 bases to trimming and J lost 7 bases, with 15 bases between them.

The V call is TRBV7-2, the J call TRBJ2-1, with D perhaps matching TRBD1 or TRBD2 (5 bases each). Germline V gene data show CDR1 as SGHTA and CDR2 as FQGNSA. There are 14 residues in the CDR3. Between the trimmed V and J ends, which lost 4 bases and 6 bases, there was a span of 13 bases. CDR3 region: CASSWGPLANEQFF. CDR3 DNA: TGTGCCAGCAGCTGGGGACCCCTAGCCAATGAGCAGTTCTTC.

CDR3 sequence: CAWSVDLGLNTGELFF. CDR3 nucleotides: TGTGCCTGGAGTGTGGATTTGGGTTTGAACACCGGGGAGCTGTTTTTT. V and J are TRBV30 and TRBJ2-2; D unresolved. The length of the CDR3 is 16 residues. V gave up 0 bases and J gave up 1 base, with 12 bases separating them. Per the germline V gene, CDR1 is GTSNPN and CDR2 is SVGIG (reference sequence).

The J gene is TRBJ1-1, the V gene TRBV7-9, with D possibly being TRBD1 (6 bases). The CDR3 length is 14 residues. CDR1 and CDR2 (germline): SEHNR, FQNEAQ (reference sequence). V was shortened by 5 bases and J by 7 bases, with 17 bases between the two germline ends. CDR3 coding DNA: TGTGCCAGCAGCGGATCGACAGGAGGAGGTGAAGCTTTCTTT. Translation: CASSGSTGGGEAFF.

The sample holds a few counts of this clone. The J gene is TRBJ2-3, the V gene TRBV20-1; no definite D call. Germline assignment: CDR1 DFQATT and CDR2 SNEGSKA (reference sequence). The CDR3 consists of 11 residues. Trimming removed 3 bases from V and 7 bases from J, with 8 bases in between. CDR3 sequence: CSARADHTQYF. The CDR3 nucleotides read TGCAGTGCTAGGGCCGATCATACGCAGTATTTT.

This clone appeared a few times. The chain uses TRBV19 and TRBJ2-3; D remains ambiguous. Germline assignment: CDR1 LNHDA and CDR2 SQIVND (reference sequence). The CDR3 covers 14 residues. Trimming pared 6 bases from V and 6 bases from J, leaving 16 bases between. The CDR3 region is CASRRGRTMDTQYF. CDR3 DNA sequence: TGTGCCAGTAGGCGAGGCCGAACGATGGATACGCAGTATTTT.

The chain has TRBV7-6 and TRBJ1-5; 8 bases agree with TRBD1. The V and J ends lost 1 base and 0 bases, in that order; junction bases with no gene match: 8. Per germline, CDR1 SGHVS and CDR2 FNYEAQ. The CDR3 is 18 amino acids. CDR3 residues: CASSLDKQGGDSNQPQHF. The CDR3 nucleotides are TGTGCCAGCAGCTTAGATAAACAGGGGGGGGATAGCAATCAGCCCCAGCATTTT. Drawing the rest from reference TRBV7-6 and TRBJ1-5, the complete variable domain is GAGVSQSPRYKVTKRGQDVALRCDPISGHVSLYWYRQALGQGPEFLTYFNYEAQQDKSGLPNDRFSAERPEGSISTLTIQRTEQRDSAMYRCASSLDKQGGDSNQPQHFGDGTRLSIL.

The J gene is TRBJ2-4, the V gene TRBV9; D is ambiguous. Trimming stripped 1 base from V and 11 bases from J, with 16 bases between. The V gene's germline CDR1 is SGDLS and CDR2 YYNGEE. The CDR3 has 14 amino acids. CDR3 coding DNA: TGTGCCAGCAGCGTAAGTGGTCTGTCTCTGGTTCAGTACTTC. Residues: CASSVSGLSLVQYF.

This clone was recorded a few times. The chain is built from TRBV4-1 and TRBJ2-3; D tentatively fits TRBD1 or TRBD2 (5 bases each). CDR3 length: 13 residues. Per germline, CDR1 MGHRA and CDR2 YSYEKL. The V end was cut by 4 bases, the J end by 1 base, with 6 bases between. The CDR3 bases are TGCGCCAGCAGCCGGGGACGCACAGATACGCAGTATTTT. Translated, it gives CASSRGRTDTQYF.

This clone occurred a few times. The chain combines TRBV7-9 with TRBJ2-1, with 7 bases that match TRBD2. The V gene end was trimmed by 5 bases and the J gene end by 13 bases; junction bases not matched to a gene: 14. Per the germline V gene, CDR1 is SEHNR and CDR2 is FQNEAQ (reference sequence). CDR3 length: 14 residues. The CDR3 DNA sequence: TGTGCCAGCAGCCCTCAGGGCGGGAGTCTGGTCCAGTTCTTC. It yields the protein CASSPQGGSLVQFF.

The V and J genes are TRBV23-1 and TRBJ1-5; D gene ambiguous. TRBV23-1 is sorted into the ORF group, with uncertain function. This CDR3 spans 13 amino acids. V was pared by 3 bases and J by 7 bases, with 10 bases between. For the CDR3, the DNA is TGCGCCAGCAGTCATACTGGAGACCAGCCCCAGCATTTT. This sequence encodes CASSHTGDQPQHF.

The rearrangement links TRBV5-1 to TRBJ2-7; D may match TRBD1 or TRBD2 (8 bases each). Trimming removed 4 bases at V and 5 bases at J, with 25 bases between. CDR1 and CDR2 (germline): SGHRS, YFSETQ. The CDR3 is 17 amino acids. In DNA, the CDR3 is TGCGCCAGCAGCCGGGCCGACAGGGGCCCGGGGGGGAACGAGCAGTACTTC. Translation: CASSRADRGPGGNEQYF.